This passage covers 15 T cell receptor beta chains from one sample sequenced in a study of blood T cells in healthy people across ages. Combining a sample-barcoded 5' primer with a J-beta primer mix, a second PCR ran for roughly 7 to 12 cycles. Each CDR3 protein is one row after TCRdb ran MiXCR on the 5' RACE reads. The sample lists about 1.1 million distinct CDR3 sequences; roughly two fifths were seen once. Material: blood. The receptors come from a man younger than 30 in good health.

The rearrangement joins TRBV29-1 to TRBJ1-1; D is perhaps TRBD1 (6 bases). Germline CDR1 and CDR2: SQVTM and ANQGSEA. The CDR3 is made up of 13 amino acids. Trimming shortened V by 3 bases and J by 5 bases, and 13 bases separated the two germline ends. In nucleotides, the CDR3 is TGCAGCGTTGACCAAGGGGGAGGGACTGAAGCTTTCTTT. As protein: CSVDQGGGTEAFF.

At least ten counts were recorded for this clonotype. The V and J genes are TRBV4-1 and TRBJ1-2; D remains ambiguous. Germline V gene lookup returns CDR1 MGHRA and CDR2 YSYEKL. V lost 3 bases and J lost 3, with 8 bases in between. CDR3 length equals 13 residues. CDR3 sequence: CASSQDGYYGYTF. Here the CDR3 DNA reads TGCGCCAGCAGCCAGGACGGGTACTATGGCTACACCTTC.

The chain is built from TRBV10-3 and TRBJ2-3; 8 nucleotides line up with TRBD2. The junction had 5 bases not matched to a gene; V was cut back by 3 bases and J by 3 bases. This CDR3 spans 15 amino acids. CDR1 and CDR2 from the germline V gene are ENHRY and SYGVKD. The CDR3 DNA follows: TGTGCCATCAGTGACGGGGGGGGGAGGACAGATACGCAGTATTTT. This translates into CAISDGGGRTDTQYF.

The chain's CDR3 is CASSLDGTGSNTEAFF. The CDR3 nucleotides read TGTGCCAGCAGCTTAGACGGGACAGGATCGAACACTGAAGCTTTCTTT. The chain couples TRBV7-9 to TRBJ1-1; 8 bases are a match to TRBD1. The CDR3 loop spans 16 amino acids. CDR1 and CDR2 from the germline V gene are SEHNR and FQNEAQ (reference sequence). Losses at the gene ends were 1 base for V and 1 base for J; bases not matched to a gene: 5.

Many counts were recorded for this clonotype. The CDR3: CASSLAGDNEQFF. The CDR3 DNA is TGTGCCAGCAGCCTAGCGGGAGACAATGAGCAGTTCTTC. This chain connects TRBV12-3 or TRBV12-4 to TRBJ2-1; 10 bases match TRBD2. The CDR3 loop spans 13 amino acids. V was pared by 6 bases and J by 5 bases, with 1 base of the junction left unmatched.

In regard to this clonotype: A read error may be the cause here, since a much bigger clone is one base away. The rearrangement links TRBV7-2 to TRBJ1-5; no reliable D call. Looked up from germline, CDR1 is SGHTA and CDR2 is FQGNSA. Trimming removed 5 bases at V and 1 base at J, with 6 bases between. This CDR3 is 13 amino acids long. The CDR3 nucleotides read TGTGCCAGCAGCGTAGTGAGCAATCAGCCCCAGCATTTT. Its translation: CASSVVSNQPQHF. The variable domain in full, completed from reference TRBV7-2 and TRBJ1-5, reads GAGVSQSPSNKVTEKGKDVELRCDPISGHTALYWYRQSLGQGLEFLIYFQGNSAPDKSGLPSDRFSAERTGGSVSTLTIQRTQQEDSAVYLCASSVVSNQPQHFGDGTRLSIL.

The chain carries TRBV6-2 or TRBV6-3 and TRBJ2-1; D not resolved. The CDR3 has 14 residues. CDR1 and CDR2 (germline): MNHEY, SVGEGT. Trimming stripped 0 bases from V and 8 bases from J, with 11 bases between. CDR3 nucleotide sequence: TGTGCCAGCAGTTACTCTCGGATTTTCTATGAGCAGTTCTTC. This gives the protein CASSYSRIFYEQFF.

The chain has TRBV27 and TRBJ2-2; no clear D gene. Trimming pared 2 bases from V and 2 bases from J, leaving 6 bases between. Germline lookup yields CDR1 MNHEY and CDR2 SMNVEV (reference sequence). The CDR3 has 14 amino acids. The CDR3 sequence is CASSLPDNTGELFF. Written as DNA, the CDR3 is TGTGCCAGCAGTTTACCCGACAACACCGGGGAGCTGTTTTTT.

The gene calls are TRBV12-3 or TRBV12-4 and TRBJ1-6, with a weak D call TRBD1 (6 bases). The CDR3 sequence is 16 residues long. V lost 8 bases, J lost 0 bases, and 14 bases lay in between. The CDR3 region is CASAPDRTSYNSPLHF. DNA of the CDR3: TGTGCCAGCGCCCCAGACAGGACCTCCTATAATTCACCCCTCCACTTT.

This clonotype was counted a few times. V and J are TRBV28 and TRBJ2-7; 9 positions agree with TRBD1. CDR1 is MDHEN, CDR2 SYDVKM, per germline. Trimming cost V 3 bases and J 3 bases; bases outside gene matches: 3. CDR3 length: 14 amino acids. The CDR3 reads CASSLTGGDYEQYF. Here the CDR3 DNA reads TGTGCCAGCAGTTTGACAGGGGGAGACTACGAGCAGTACTTC. The whole variable domain, remainder taken from reference TRBV28 and TRBJ2-7, is DVKVTQSSRYLVKRTGEKVFLECVQDMDHENMFWYRQDPGLGLRLIYFSYDVKMKEKGDIPEGYSVSREKKERFSLILESASTNQTSMYLCASSLTGGDYEQYFGPGTRLTVT.

CDR3 loop: CASSQEQQVWSYGYTF. The CDR3 DNA reads as TGTGCCAGCAGCCAAGAACAGCAGGTTTGGTCCTATGGCTACACCTTC. J is TRBJ1-2 and V is TRBV4-2; D is ambiguous. V lost 0 bases to trimming and J lost 4 bases, with 15 bases between them. This CDR3 is 16 amino acids long. Germline CDR1 and CDR2: LGHNA and YNFKEQ.

This clonotype was recorded a few times. The chain couples TRBV7-2 to TRBJ2-3; D call uncertain. V was cut by 0 bases and J by 2 bases, with 9 bases left in between. The CDR3 has 15 residues. CDR1 and CDR2 (germline): SGHTA, FQGNSA. CDR3 loop: CASSLARAATDTQYF. For the CDR3, the DNA is TGTGCCAGCAGCTTAGCTCGGGCCGCCACAGATACGCAGTATTTT.

This clonotype was picked up a small number of times. The chain has TRBV7-3 and TRBJ2-5; 8 positions agree with TRBD2. The CDR3 sequence is 16 residues long. The J segment lost 4 bases and the V segment lost 2 bases, leaving 9 bases of the junction unmatched. Looked up from germline, CDR1 is SGHTA and CDR2 is FQGTGA. CDR3 DNA: TGTGCCAGCAGCTTAGAAGTTAGCGGGGCTTCAGAGACCCAGTACTTC. It encodes CASSLEVSGASETQYF.

The rearrangement joins TRBV7-2 to TRBJ2-3; D not resolved. V dropped 2 bases and J dropped 4 bases, with 7 bases sitting between them. Germline V gives CDR1 SGHTA, CDR2 FQGNSA. The CDR3 is made up of 13 amino acids. The CDR3, as DNA: TGTGCCAGCAGCTTATATAGGGCAGATACGCAGTATTTT. This codes for CASSLYRADTQYF. The full variable domain, rest sourced from reference TRBV7-2 and TRBJ2-3, is GAGVSQSPSNKVTEKGKDVELRCDPISGHTALYWYRQSLGQGLEFLIYFQGNSAPDKSGLPSDRFSAERTGGSVSTLTIQRTQQEDSAVYLCASSLYRADTQYFGPGTRLTVL.

This clonotype was recorded at least ten times. The rearrangement joins TRBV29-1 to TRBJ2-6; unclear D gene. CDR1 is SQVTM, CDR2 ANQGSEA, per germline. The CDR3 has 13 residues. Trimming stripped 4 bases from V and 0 bases from J, with 4 bases between. The CDR3 DNA reads as TGCAGCGTTGCCGACTCTGGGGCCAACGTCCTGACTTTC. Protein product: CSVADSGANVLTF.